This T cell receptor beta chain was found in a study of cytomegalovirus exposure and HLA in healthy donors. PCR primers comprised 60 Vbeta and 13 Jbeta primers. The repertoire was sequenced with immunoSEQ multiplex PCR; TCRdb's copy has only in-frame clones and lacks some. The table includes about 160,000 clones, around 64% detected once. The CDR3 length is 14 residues. J gave up 0 bases and V 9 bases, and 5 bases lay outside the gene matches. Germline CDR1 reads LNHDA; CDR2 reads SQIVND (reference sequence). The origin of this receptor is a woman in her twenties or thirties in good health and CMV-seronegative. Sequenced sample: PBMCs. This chain connects TRBV19 to TRBJ1-5; 7 bases are shared with TRBD1. The CDR3 DNA follows: TGTGCCAGCGGTGGGACAGCTAGCAATCAGCCCCAGCATTTT. Its translation: CASGGTASNQPQHF.